This is a list of T cell receptor beta chains from one sample in a study of identical twins. TCRdb processed the 5' RACE reads anew with MiXCR; each CDR3 protein has one entry. Here the sample spans roughly 1.6 million distinct CDR3 sequences, about 32% being singletons. Sequencing was performed on cord blood. The receptors come from a newborn girl in good health. Each CDR3 is given with its conserved first and last residue. Each record gives: J gene, V gene, D gene, CDR3 protein. D genes are given only for firm matches.

J: TRBJ2-7
V: TRBV20-1
D: -
CDR3: CSASPMRQYF

J: TRBJ1-1
V: TRBV18
D: -
CDR3: CASSPNKGAEAFF

J: TRBJ1-6
V: TRBV7-8
D: TRBD1
CDR3: CASSPTGGGNSPLHF

J: TRBJ2-7
V: TRBV20-1
D: TRBD1
CDR3: CSASKGTAFSYEQYF

J: TRBJ1-5
V: TRBV20-1
D: -
CDR3: CSATILHTFSNQPQHF

J: TRBJ1-6
V: TRBV5-5
D: -
CDR3: CASSFSSEDSPLHF

J: TRBJ1-1
V: TRBV21-1
D: -
CDR3: CASTSSGGTEAFF

J: TRBJ1-5
V: TRBV10-3
D: -
CDR3: CAISESSFRANQPQHF

J: TRBJ1-5
V: TRBV3-1
D: -
CDR3: CASSQMPGTFNQPQHF

J: TRBJ2-2
V: TRBV28
D: -
CDR3: CASSLQPTTGELFF

J: TRBJ2-1
V: TRBV4-1
D: -
CDR3: CASSQQQVNEQFF

J: TRBJ2-1
V: TRBV13
D: -
CDR3: CASSLPPAVAGGIGEQFF

J: TRBJ2-3
V: TRBV12-5
D: -
CDR3: CASGRDPSDGTQYF

J: TRBJ1-2
V: TRBV2
D: -
CDR3: CASKVQGNYGYTF

J: TRBJ1-5
V: TRBV29-1
D: TRBD1
CDR3: CSVGQGGNQPQHF

J: TRBJ2-2
V: TRBV6-4
D: TRBD1
CDR3: CASALQGANTGELFF

J: TRBJ2-1
V: TRBV7-2
D: TRBD2
CDR3: CASTKGLAAYNEQFF

J: TRBJ2-3
V: TRBV7-8
D: TRBD1
CDR3: CASSLGGQVTDTQYF

J: TRBJ2-7
V: TRBV29-1
D: -
CDR3: CSVGWETEQYF

J: TRBJ1-6
V: TRBV2
D: -
CDR3: CASSEMVVRDSPLHF

J: TRBJ1-2
V: TRBV7-2
D: -
CDR3: CASSFTQANYGYTF

J: TRBJ2-7
V: TRBV25-1
D: -
CDR3: CASSEVGRSYEQYF

J: TRBJ2-1
V: TRBV20-1
D: TRBD1
CDR3: CSARRWDRGYNEQFF

J: TRBJ2-5
V: TRBV5-1
D: TRBD2
CDR3: CASSLGVAGTQETQYF

J: TRBJ2-1
V: TRBV10-3
D: TRBD2
CDR3: CAISGGTSGSYNEQFF

J: TRBJ2-7
V: TRBV15
D: TRBD1
CDR3: CATSRVSGQYEQYF

J: TRBJ2-3
V: TRBV6-6
D: TRBD2
CDR3: CATAVTSGVQDTQYF

J: TRBJ2-1
V: TRBV2
D: TRBD2
CDR3: CASSLPAAGFNEQFF

J: TRBJ2-1
V: TRBV10-3
D: TRBD2
CDR3: CAILSGSVSYNEQFF

J: TRBJ2-7
V: TRBV15
D: -
CDR3: CATSRDLVSDEQYF

J: TRBJ1-5
V: TRBV19
D: -
CDR3: CASAGTLNQPQHF

J: TRBJ1-6
V: TRBV4-2
D: TRBD1
CDR3: CASSHEPGTGNNSPLHF

J: TRBJ2-2
V: TRBV5-1
D: TRBD1
CDR3: CASKGAANTGELFF

J: TRBJ1-2
V: TRBV7-2
D: -
CDR3: CASSLSGRGYTF

J: TRBJ2-5
V: TRBV20-1
D: -
CDR3: CSARRGHETQYF

J: TRBJ1-1
V: TRBV5-6
D: -
CDR3: CASSLRGARIEAFF

J: TRBJ2-5
V: TRBV7-2
D: -
CDR3: CASSLTWTDYNEQYF

J: TRBJ2-6
V: TRBV5-1
D: -
CDR3: CASSWGGSGADVLTF

J: TRBJ1-2
V: TRBV24-1
D: -
CDR3: CATSDRADYGYTF

J: TRBJ2-3
V: TRBV4-2
D: -
CDR3: CASSQDPGGTDTQYF

J: TRBJ2-5
V: TRBV7-2
D: -
CDR3: CASSLAGQLETQYF

J: TRBJ2-3
V: TRBV4-1
D: TRBD2
CDR3: CASSHLAGGFTADTQYF

J: TRBJ1-4
V: TRBV5-1
D: TRBD1
CDR3: CASSFFGQGANEKLFF

J: TRBJ2-3
V: TRBV6-6
D: -
CDR3: CASSAETDTQYF

J: TRBJ2-2
V: TRBV27
D: -
CDR3: CASSTSNTGELFF

J: TRBJ2-3
V: TRBV6-7
D: -
CDR3: CASSYSPSLIYRATSTDTQYF

J: TRBJ1-2
V: TRBV15
D: -
CDR3: CATSGDTAANYGYTF

J: TRBJ2-6
V: TRBV12-3/TRBV12-4
D: -
CDR3: CASSLAGTGANVLTF

J: TRBJ2-1
V: TRBV4-2
D: -
CDR3: CASSQEPSKNEQFF

J: TRBJ1-4
V: TRBV4-1
D: TRBD1
CDR3: CASSQDRTGGYEKLFF